This note documents a single T cell receptor beta chain sequence. This specimen comes from a study of blood T cell repertoires in COVID-19. In the study overall: Acute and convalescent COVID-19 samples came from the United States, Italy and Spain. Sources were T cells, B-cell-depleted T cells, or PBMCs; the material itself was cDNA or gDNA.

Under the authors' procedure: The authors estimated nucleated cell counts from reference gene primer amplification. The protocol was immunoSEQ multiplex PCR, while the TCRdb copy is restricted to in-frame clones and leaves out a portion. The DNA gave D and trimming, while V, J and clone size come from that table. Among 160,000 or so clones listed, about 79% were seen once. The CDR3 covers 16 residues. Germline CDR1 and CDR2: ENHRY and SYGVKD. Between the trimmed V and J ends, which lost 3 bases and 0 bases, there was a span of 12 bases. Sequenced input: peripheral blood. The chain combines TRBV10-3 with TRBJ1-5, with D possibly TRBD1 on 5 matching bases. The origin of this receptor is a woman aged 50 to 60 with acute or convalescent COVID-19. The CDR3 reads CAISDPGLSSNQPQHF. In DNA form, the CDR3 reads TGTGCCATCAGTGATCCGGGACTTTCTAGCAATCAGCCCCAGCATTTT.